The clone carrying this TCR beta chain was observed a single time. The protocol was immunoSEQ multiplex PCR, while the TCRdb copy is restricted to in-frame clones and leaves out a portion. The top ten hold roughly 0.2% of the sample, which has over 90,000 clones, 95% seen once. The entry originates in a study of technical replicates of blood from several donors. This CDR3 has 15 residues. V dropped 3 bases and J dropped 3 bases, with 15 bases sitting between them. From germline, CDR1 is MGHDK and CDR2 SYGVNS. The chain employs TRBV25-1 and TRBJ2-7; D might be TRBD2 (5 bases). The sequenced material came from T cells isolated from PBMCs. This clonotype was obtained from a human donor in good health. For the CDR3, the DNA is TGTGCCAGCAGTGATTTCAACCGAGGGATCTACGAGCAGTACTTC. This sequence encodes CASSDFNRGIYEQYF.